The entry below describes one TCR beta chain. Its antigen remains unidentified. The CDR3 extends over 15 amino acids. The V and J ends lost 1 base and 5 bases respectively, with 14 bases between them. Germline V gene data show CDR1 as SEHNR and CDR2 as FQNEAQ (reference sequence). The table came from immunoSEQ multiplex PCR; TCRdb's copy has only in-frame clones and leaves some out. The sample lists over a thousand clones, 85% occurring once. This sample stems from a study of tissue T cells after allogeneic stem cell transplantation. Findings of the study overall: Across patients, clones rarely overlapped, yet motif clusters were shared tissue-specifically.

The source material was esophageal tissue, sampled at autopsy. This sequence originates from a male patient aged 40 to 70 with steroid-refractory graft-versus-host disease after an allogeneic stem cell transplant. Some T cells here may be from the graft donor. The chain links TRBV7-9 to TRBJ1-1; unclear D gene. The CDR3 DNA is TGTGCCAGCAGCTTAGGGAGGAGGGTGGGAACTGAAGCTTTCTTT. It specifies CASSLGRRVGTEAFF.